This T cell receptor beta chain originates from a study of regulatory and conventional T cells in RAG deficiency. The sorted conventional CD4+ T cells were CD25-low and CD127-high, with genomic DNA sequenced. V lost 3 bases and J lost 3; bases outside the gene matches: 9. This CDR3 spans 16 amino acids. The germline gives CDR1 GTSNPN, CDR2 SVGIG (reference sequence). The assay was immunoSEQ multiplex PCR, and TCRdb's table has in-frame clones only and misses some. The table records over 45,000 clones, 70% to 90% of them present only once. The data were also submitted as part of a second study, on regulatory T cells. That study reports: The primer mix had 52 TRBV and 13 TRBJ primers.

The J gene is TRBJ2-1, the V gene TRBV30; 9 nucleotides agree with TRBD2. Specimen: CD4+ effector T cells sorted from blood. The receptor's source is a human donor in good health. This CDR3 is CAWSVLRLADYNEQFF. As DNA, the CDR3 is TGTGCCTGGAGCGTCCTCAGACTAGCGGACTACAATGAGCAGTTCTTC.